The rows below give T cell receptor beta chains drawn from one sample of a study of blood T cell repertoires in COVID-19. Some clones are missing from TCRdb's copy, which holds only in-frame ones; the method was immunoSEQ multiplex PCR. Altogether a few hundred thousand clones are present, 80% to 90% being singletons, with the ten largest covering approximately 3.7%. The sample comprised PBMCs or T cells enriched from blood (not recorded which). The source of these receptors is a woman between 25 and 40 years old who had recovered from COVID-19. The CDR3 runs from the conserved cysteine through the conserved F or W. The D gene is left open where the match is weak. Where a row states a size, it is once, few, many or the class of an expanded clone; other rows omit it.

cdr3_nt: TGTGCCAGCAGCTTACGGACAGGCCCTAATCAGCCCCAGCATTTT
cdr3_aa: CASSLRTGPNQPQHF
j_call: TRBJ1-5
clone_size: once
d_call: TRBD1
v_call: TRBV7-2

cdr3_nt: TGTGCCAGCAGCAAACGACTAGCCCTCTACAATGAGCAGTTCTTC
cdr3_aa: CASSKRLALYNEQFF
j_call: TRBJ2-1
clone_size: NA
d_call: TRBD2
v_call: TRBV9

cdr3_nt: TGTGCCAGCAGCTTAGGGGCAGGGGATGGCTACACCTTC
cdr3_aa: CASSLGAGDGYTF
j_call: TRBJ1-2
clone_size: NA
d_call: NA
v_call: TRBV7-2

cdr3_nt: TGTGCCTGGAGTCAATACCGATTCAGATCTAACTATGGCTACACCTTC
cdr3_aa: CAWSQYRFRSNYGYTF
j_call: TRBJ1-2
clone_size: NA
d_call: NA
v_call: TRBV30

cdr3_nt: TGTGCCAGCAGCGTAGGATCGGGAGGAAACACCATATATTTT
cdr3_aa: CASSVGSGGNTIYF
j_call: TRBJ1-3
clone_size: few
d_call: NA
v_call: TRBV9

cdr3_nt: TGTGCCAGTACGGGACAGGGTCCCATCGTGGGCTATGGCTACACCTTC
cdr3_aa: CASTGQGPIVGYGYTF
j_call: TRBJ1-2
clone_size: NA
d_call: TRBD1
v_call: TRBV19

cdr3_nt: TGTGCCAGCAGCCTGACAGGGGGCTCTGGCTACACCTTC
cdr3_aa: CASSLTGGSGYTF
j_call: TRBJ1-2
clone_size: NA
d_call: TRBD1
v_call: TRBV7-2

cdr3_nt: TGTGCCAGCAGCTTAGCGGGACAGGGCTCCTACGAGCAGTACTTC
cdr3_aa: CASSLAGQGSYEQYF
j_call: TRBJ2-7
clone_size: NA
d_call: TRBD1
v_call: TRBV11-3

cdr3_nt: TGTGCCAGCTCACCCCGGGACAGGGGGTTCGAAGCTTTCTTT
cdr3_aa: CASSPRDRGFEAFF
j_call: TRBJ1-1
clone_size: NA
d_call: TRBD1
v_call: TRBV18

cdr3_nt: TGTGCCAGCAGCTCGAGACAGGGGACCTACAATGAGCAGTTCTTC
cdr3_aa: CASSSRQGTYNEQFF
j_call: TRBJ2-1
clone_size: NA
d_call: TRBD1
v_call: TRBV7-3

cdr3_nt: TGTGCCAGCAGCTTAGCTTCCTTGGGGACTAGGTCTACTGAGCAGTTCTTC
cdr3_aa: CASSLASLGTRSTEQFF
j_call: TRBJ2-1
clone_size: NA
d_call: TRBD2
v_call: TRBV7-9

cdr3_nt: TGTGCCAGCTCACCAGGGAGCGGGGGGGTCGACGAGCAGTACTTC
cdr3_aa: CASSPGSGGVDEQYF
j_call: TRBJ2-7
clone_size: NA
d_call: TRBD2
v_call: TRBV18

cdr3_nt: TGTGCCAGCAGACTGACAGGGGCTGAAGCTTTCTTT
cdr3_aa: CASRLTGAEAFF
j_call: TRBJ1-1
clone_size: NA
d_call: TRBD1
v_call: TRBV12-3/TRBV12-4

cdr3_nt: TGTGCCAGCAGTCCTAGCCTGAGGGTCCTGACTTTC
cdr3_aa: CASSPSLRVLTF
j_call: TRBJ2-6
clone_size: NA
d_call: NA
v_call: TRBV14

cdr3_nt: TGTGCCAGCAGTTACTCGAGGTTAGGGGGACAAGATCTGTTTTTT
cdr3_aa: CASSYSRLGGQDLFF
j_call: TRBJ1-4
clone_size: NA
d_call: NA
v_call: TRBV6-5